This TCR beta chain was retrieved from a study of blood T cell repertoires in COVID-19 (dated by TCRdb to 2018 to 2020). In the study overall: Samples covering the acute and convalescent phases of COVID-19 were provided by collaborators in the United States, Italy and Spain. The repertoires were released in a freely available public database intended as a resource for research on the immune response to SARS-CoV-2. The prospective study material was composed of cDNA or gDNA derived from T cells, B-cell-depleted T cells, or PBMCs. Deeply sampled blood TCRbeta repertoires from subjects exposed to, actively infected with, or recovered from COVID-19 were included in the dataset. Where available, HLA class I and class II types were obtained from metadata supplied by the sample provider rather than from assay-based typing. The sample metadata nearly always contained a de-identified subject ID, COVID-19 status, age in years and sex. The samples were drawn from two sources: the first 160 participants of the ongoing ImmuneRACE study, and 950 to 1,500 subjects contributed by 6 global collaborators. General study outcomes and caveats: The amount of clinical and demographic metadata varied by source and participant and was provided uncurated.

For this clone: What this receptor recognizes is not known. No quality values exist for individual bases; no much larger clone is one base distant.

CDR1 and CDR2, looked up from the germline V gene, are KGHDR and SFDVKD. Trimming at the junction amounts to 8 bases on V and 1 base on J, and the germline ends lie 14 bases apart. The CDR3 spans 14 residues, from the cysteine through the phenylalanine. Just the 42-base CDR3 DNA is kept, in frame starting at base 1. The immunoSEQ Assay, a bias-controlled multiplex PCR, was used to amplify TCRbeta CDR3 regions from genomic DNA. As for how the authors treated the data: The number of nucleated cells in each sample was estimated by amplification of reference gene primers within the assay. Sequence reads were collapsed and filtered to measure the absolute abundance of every unique TCRbeta CDR3 rearrangement. For each sample, productive Simpson clonality was calculated by taking the square root of Simpson's diversity index across productive rearrangements. Held by TCRdb, this immuneACCESS table contains in-frame sequences only and omits some clones. Under half of the omission traces to an unresolved V gene where checked; the cause of the rest is unknown. V, J and clone size are taken as reported in that table, and D and trimming were inferred from the DNA itself. The sample yields some 120,000 clones; more than 75% were counted once. The ten largest clones capture 3.9% of the sample.

Whole blood was collected in K2EDTA tubes by collaborating institutions according to the institutions' own protocols. For TCRbeta analysis, collaborator samples were shipped as frozen whole blood, as isolated PBMCs, or as DNA extracted from either sample type. The sample taken for sequencing was peripheral blood. The receptor was derived from a man aged 55 to 69 with acute or convalescent COVID-19. The sequence links TRBV24-1 to TRBJ2-7, with a tentative D gene TRBD1 over 6 matching bases. The CDR3 has the sequence CATKSQGGSYEQYF. In nucleotide form, the sequence is TGTGCCACCAAGAGTCAAGGGGGTTCCTACGAGCAGTACTTC.